This TCR beta chain was recorded in a study of T cell repertoires in cytomegalovirus infection. Looking at the study overall: The authors used CMV epitopes that were HLA-C-restricted (recently identified) and HLA-B-restricted (well studied). Carrying CMV and the relevant HLA type showed in public TCR beta signatures.

TCRdb analysed the reads with MiXCR anew, one entry per CDR3 protein. The sample lists about 180,000 distinct CDR3 sequences, less than 25% occurring once. This clonotype appeared a few times. The antigen remains undetermined. Broader study findings: Summed public TCR beta family frequency identified CMV carriers bearing the relevant HLA. In two of eight donors, the top clonotype was HLA-C-restricted CMV-specific.

This sample comprised CD8+ T cells from cultured PBMCs, obtained from culture after CMV antigen stimulation. The sequence came from a human donor in good health (CMV status not recorded). Some clones in this sample may be carry-over from other donors' samples.

The CDR3 is CASGQGASYNEQFF. The DNA of the CDR3 is TGTGCCAGTGGACAGGGGGCGTCCTACAATGAGCAGTTCTTC. The chain recombines TRBV7-2 with TRBJ2-1, with 11 bases identical to TRBD1. Germline lookup yields CDR1 SGHTA and CDR2 FQGNSA. The CDR3 covers 14 residues. V trimming: 9 bases; J trimming: 1 base; junction bases outside the gene matches: 2. Full variable domain (remainder filled in from reference TRBV7-2 and TRBJ2-1): GAGVSQSPSNKVTEKGKDVELRCDPISGHTALYWYRQSLGQGLEFLIYFQGNSAPDKSGLPSDRFSAERTGGSVSTLTIQRTQQEDSAVYLCASGQGASYNEQFFGPGTRLTVL.